This T cell receptor (beta chain) derives from a study of cytomegalovirus exposure and HLA in healthy donors. PCR used 60 Vbeta primers and 13 Jbeta primers. Repertoires were generated with immunoSEQ multiplex PCR, while TCRdb's copy carries only in-frame clones and drops some. The sample records some 190,000 clones, under 9.5% being singletons. The CDR3 length is 17 residues. The germline V gene has CDR1 SGHNT and CDR2 YYREEE (reference sequence). V trimming: 4 bases; J trimming: 0 bases; junction bases outside the gene matches: 12. Sequencing was carried out using PBMCs. This TCR was sampled from a woman in her thirties in good health and CMV-seropositive. The chain combines TRBV5-4 with TRBJ2-7; 8 bases are a match to TRBD2. As DNA, the CDR3 is TGTGCCAGCAGCCTCGGGGGGTTAGCGGGGATCTCCTACGAGCAGTACTTC. Protein sequence: CASSLGGLAGISYEQYF.